This T cell receptor (beta chain) was captured by sequencing in a study of shared clonotypes between healthy human individuals (dated by TCRdb to 2018 to 2020). About the full investigation: The cohort comprised two women and a few men aged 18 to 49 years. The study deeply sequenced blood TCR repertoires of about 5 healthy adults to estimate repertoire size and the extent of clonotype sharing between individuals. Libraries were prepared and TCR repertoires were sequenced by different laboratories using diverse techniques, in order to increase sequencing depth and limit assay-specific biases. Each donor's leukapheresis produced roughly between roughly 0.85 and 9.5 billion PBMCs. Broad study findings and their caveats: Sampling was restricted to blood, and TCR repertoires in tissue are likely to differ from TCR repertoires in blood. Based on pairwise subsampling, the degree of clonotype sharing among donors was expected to be affected by sequencing depth. Because the study included a small number of donors, the genetic and exposure-history diversity represented was limited.

The CDR3 holds 15 amino acids from the cysteine to the phenylalanine. The only DNA kept is the CDR3, 45 bases in frame from the first base. V lost 2 bases and J lost 5 bases, and the count of bases not matched to a germline gene is 8. Looking up the germline V gene yields CDR1 MGHDK and CDR2 SYGVNS. Using the deep immunoSEQ assay, multiplex PCR amplified TCR CDR3 regions from genomic DNA. Genomic DNA extracted from each cell subset was distributed evenly over all wells of several immunoSEQ 96-well plates, and each plate served as one replicate. Each replicate PCR for unsorted PBMC received 300 to 350 ng genomic DNA, equal to tens of thousands of T cell genomes. Genomic DNA from unsorted PBMC was sequenced over ten immunoSEQ deep assay plates. The purified libraries were quantified using a Qubit 3.0 fluorometer, sized with a Bioanalyzer 2100, and then quantified again using the KAPA Library Quantification kit. Each immunoSEQ 96-well plate was sequenced on its own single-read 150-cycle Illumina NextSeq 550 flow cell. The original methods were these. Because the immunoSEQ output held only junctional sequences and lacked quality scores, the filtering could not match the filtering applied to full-length reads. Sequences were annotated with PyIR, a Python wrapper for IgBLAST v1.9, using IMGT germline references to assign V/J genes and CDR3. Reads with weak V/J assignments (E-value above 1e-6), missing CDR3, stop codons, out-of-frame junctions, or ambiguous translated residues were removed. V3J clonotypes were defined as sequences sharing the same inferred V gene, J gene, and CDR3 amino acid sequence. Percentage overlap between repertoires was computed as shared unique clonotypes divided by the size of the smaller repertoire. Richness of each repertoire was evaluated using RTK rarefaction, the Chao1 estimator, and Recon v2.1 estimates of unobserved clonotypes. TCRdb carries this immuneACCESS record with in-frame sequences only. Its versions omit some clonotypes, under half of them owing to an unresolved V gene in the studies checked, with the rest unexplained. V and J calls and clone size are those listed in that table; D and trimming were worked out from the DNA. Within this sample are some 530,000 clones, with about 85% of them counted one time only. Roughly 13% of the sample is held by the ten biggest clonotypes.

As for this clone: It has no known antigen specificity. Base qualities are missing; no much larger clone stands one base away.

The donors were healthy, HIV-negative adults who had no recently reported acute infections or vaccinations. Only Caucasian adults living in Nashville, Tennessee, USA were represented among the donors. In the unsorted samples, around 81 million PBMCs were counted, and genomic DNA was extracted using the QIAamp DNA Blood Mini kit. Blood was obtained by leukapheresis, after which PBMCs were separated by Ficoll-Histopaque density gradient centrifugation and cryopreserved in liquid nitrogen vapor phase. The specimen sequenced was PBMCs. The receptor comes from a woman in her 40s in good health. Some clones in this sample may be carry-over from other donors' samples. The chain joins TRBV25-1 to TRBJ1-2; 7 middle bases align to TRBD1. The DNA reads TGTGCCAGCAGTGAAGTAGACAGGGAGGGTTATGGCTACACCTTC. Translated, this is CASSEVDREGYGYTF.